A selection of T cell receptor beta chains follows, all from one sample in a study of T cell changes during pregnancy in multiple sclerosis. The method was immunoSEQ multiplex PCR; TCRdb's version includes in-frame clones alone and lacks a portion of them. The table records some 81,000 clones, 70% to 90% of them present only once. The source was peripheral blood, collected before pregnancy. The receptors originated from a female donor with multiple sclerosis, enrolled in a pregnancy study. Both conserved end residues are part of each CDR3. Fields, in order: clone size, J gene, V gene, CDR3 protein. The size entry is marked missing in some rows and otherwise reads once, few, many or a size class.

size: -
J: TRBJ1-1
V: TRBV5-5
CDR3: CASSRREGNTEAFF

size: -
J: TRBJ1-1
V: TRBV6-5
CDR3: CASRDDPAGTEAFF

size: -
J: TRBJ2-3
V: TRBV7-9
CDR3: CASRGTVSSTDTQYF

size: -
J: TRBJ1-4
V: TRBV23-1
CDR3: CASSQSRSEGNNEKLFF

size: -
J: TRBJ1-5
V: TRBV6-1
CDR3: CASSEELSKDQPQHF

size: -
J: TRBJ1-1
V: TRBV7-8
CDR3: CASSFAGGGIYTEAFF

size: -
J: TRBJ2-7
V: TRBV11-2
CDR3: CASSLQPFSSYEQYF

size: -
J: TRBJ1-2
V: TRBV5-6
CDR3: CASSLVGGAGNYGYTF

size: once
J: TRBJ1-1
V: TRBV5-6
CDR3: CASSLVSGGIAEAFF

size: once
J: TRBJ2-1
V: TRBV5-1
CDR3: CASSSLAGGQDEQFF

size: -
J: TRBJ1-1
V: TRBV9
CDR3: CASSVGGYTEAFF

size: -
J: TRBJ1-2
V: TRBV5-6
CDR3: CASSLDLGPYGYTF

size: -
J: TRBJ2-7
V: TRBV10-1
CDR3: CASSPPSSYEQYF

size: -
J: TRBJ1-5
V: TRBV18
CDR3: CASSLHRVGQPQHF

size: -
J: TRBJ1-1
V: TRBV6-4
CDR3: CASSRTALNTEAFF

size: -
J: TRBJ2-7
V: TRBV18
CDR3: CASSKTSYEQYF

size: -
J: TRBJ1-1
V: TRBV10-3
CDR3: CAIRRDRDTEAFF

size: once
J: TRBJ1-1
V: TRBV2
CDR3: CASRADRGTAEAFF

size: -
J: TRBJ2-7
V: TRBV5-1
CDR3: CASSGTGWHEQYF

size: -
J: TRBJ1-1
V: TRBV7-9
CDR3: CASSPPGSTEAFF

size: -
J: TRBJ1-6
V: TRBV6-6
CDR3: CASSYTRVSPLHF

size: -
J: TRBJ1-2
V: TRBV19
CDR3: CASSIYARTGRGYTF

size: -
J: TRBJ2-7
V: TRBV7-8
CDR3: CAGSPLGAYEQYF

size: -
J: TRBJ1-5
V: TRBV19
CDR3: CASSRGGTPRGQPQHF

size: -
J: TRBJ1-3
V: TRBV21-1
CDR3: CANPKSGVNRVGNTIYF

size: -
J: TRBJ1-2
V: TRBV28
CDR3: CASNHGIFRAGGYGYTF

size: few
J: TRBJ1-6
V: TRBV28
CDR3: CASSALSEYNSPLHF

size: -
J: TRBJ2-5
V: TRBV7-9
CDR3: CASSRNWGGNTETQYF

size: -
J: TRBJ2-5
V: TRBV2
CDR3: CARIGAIWRGGYQETQYF

size: -
J: TRBJ1-5
V: TRBV19
CDR3: CASSPAYGTLYQPQHF

size: -
J: TRBJ2-3
V: TRBV9
CDR3: CASSVRQGWEDTQYF

size: -
J: TRBJ1-2
V: TRBV19
CDR3: CASSADRVRESNGYTF

size: -
J: TRBJ1-2
V: TRBV28
CDR3: CASSFSGIEGYGYTF

size: -
J: TRBJ1-5
V: TRBV30
CDR3: CAWAGTGYQPQHF

size: -
J: TRBJ1-2
V: TRBV19
CDR3: CASSPTDTAYGYTF

size: -
J: TRBJ1-2
V: TRBV2
CDR3: CASSLTGTGMTHGYTF

size: -
J: TRBJ1-5
V: TRBV28
CDR3: CASSPPREHLYSNQPQHF

size: -
J: TRBJ2-7
V: TRBV27
CDR3: CASSSAGVAYEQYF

size: -
J: TRBJ1-5
V: TRBV30
CDR3: CAWSVGDSNQPQHF

size: -
J: TRBJ2-2
V: TRBV5-1
CDR3: CASSVPAGRTGELFF

size: once
J: TRBJ2-7
V: TRBV4-1
CDR3: CASSRDGSYEQYF

size: once
J: TRBJ2-4
V: TRBV7-3
CDR3: CASSSGLAGGIQYF

size: -
J: TRBJ1-2
V: TRBV5-4
CDR3: CASSWGVGGKYGYTF

size: once
J: TRBJ2-7
V: TRBV9
CDR3: CASSVGGQGYEQYF

size: -
J: TRBJ1-2
V: TRBV11-2
CDR3: CASRIIGGRGSPGYTF

size: few
J: TRBJ2-7
V: TRBV9
CDR3: CASSHGQGAYEQYF

size: -
J: TRBJ2-7
V: TRBV5-1
CDR3: CASSPGQVYSYEQYF

size: -
J: TRBJ2-1
V: TRBV9
CDR3: CASSVAGTGQLNEQFF

size: -
J: TRBJ2-2
V: TRBV4-1
CDR3: CASSHGPGELFF

size: -
J: TRBJ2-1
V: TRBV5-1
CDR3: CASSLASGVNEQFF

size: -
J: TRBJ1-1
V: TRBV4-1
CDR3: CASSPPTGANTEAFF

size: -
J: TRBJ2-1
V: TRBV18
CDR3: CASSPGGALNNEQFF

size: -
J: TRBJ1-5
V: TRBV19
CDR3: CASSKGAGQPQHF